One sample yielded the 23 T cell receptor beta chains listed below, sequenced in a study of early T cells in non-severe SARS-CoV-2 infection. TCRdb fed the 5' RACE reads into MiXCR, producing one record per CDR3 protein. The sample has some 52,000 distinct CDR3 sequences, roughly 8% seen once. Sequences were obtained from whole blood. The origin of the receptors is an adult who was a healthcare worker with PCR-confirmed SARS-CoV-2 infection or an uninfected control (not recorded which).

The chain recombines TRBV11-2 with TRBJ2-1; tentatively, D is TRBD1 or TRBD2 (6 bases each). Germline loops: CDR1 SGHAT, CDR2 FQNNGV. CDR3 length: 16 residues. V was trimmed by 5 bases and J by 7 bases, leaving 21 bases between them. The chain's CDR3 is CASSRGTGAEGNEQFF. The CDR3 DNA is TGTGCCAGCAGCCGGGGAACGGGGGCCGAGGGGAATGAGCAGTTCTTC.

The table lists this clonotype with many counts. The chain recombines TRBV28 with TRBJ2-1, with D maybe TRBD2 (5 bases). This CDR3 has 15 amino acids. Trimming cost V 1 base and J 6 bases, with 13 bases left between them. Germline V CDR1 and CDR2: MDHEN, SYDVKM. The chain's CDR3 is CASSLFGVTINEQFF. In nucleotides, the CDR3 is TGTGCCAGCAGTTTATTCGGGGTGACCATCAATGAGCAGTTCTTC.

This clonotype showed up just a few times. This chain joins TRBV11-2 and TRBJ2-1; 7 nucleotides align to TRBD2. CDR1 and CDR2 (germline): SGHAT, FQNNGV. The length of the CDR3 is 13 residues. After removal of 1 base from V and 14 bases from J, the junction contained 8 bases not matched to a gene. The CDR3 DNA is TGTGCCAGCAGCTTAGGGTCGCGAACTAGCGAGTTCTTC. Protein: CASSLGSRTSEFF.

This clonotype is medium-sized within its sample. The chain combines TRBV6-5 with TRBJ2-7, with 11 bases fitting TRBD2. CDR1 and CDR2 (germline): MNHEY, SVGAGI. The CDR3 is 14 residues long. V was clipped by 5 bases and J by 4 bases; unmatched bases: 4. CDR3 DNA sequence: TGTGCCAGCAGTCCCTCTAGCGGGAGGTACGAGCAGTACTTC. This codes for CASSPSSGRYEQYF.

This clonotype has a handful of counts. J is TRBJ2-7 and V is TRBV12-3 or TRBV12-4; the match to TRBD1 covers 12 bases. This CDR3 contains 14 residues. Germline trimming cut 5 bases from V and 5 bases from J; bases unmatched to any gene: 4. CDR3 sequence reads: CASSPGQGADEQYF. The CDR3 DNA is TGTGCCAGCAGTCCGGGACAGGGGGCCGACGAGCAGTACTTC.

This clonotype was counted only a few times. This rearrangement joins TRBV28 to TRBJ2-7; 8 nucleotides line up with TRBD1. The J segment lost 2 bases and the V segment lost 4 bases, leaving 4 bases of the junction unmatched. This CDR3 comprises 14 residues. Germline V gene lookup returns CDR1 MDHEN and CDR2 SYDVKM. The CDR3 DNA follows: TGTGCCAGCAGTTCTGACAGGGGAGCCTACGAGCAGTACTTC. Its protein product is CASSSDRGAYEQYF.

This clonotype was observed many times. The chain uses TRBV4-1 and TRBJ1-2; 8 nucleotides line up with TRBD1. Germline lookup yields CDR1 MGHRA and CDR2 YSYEKL. The CDR3 has 15 residues. Trimming took 4 bases from V and 4 from J; bases not matched to a gene: 8. As DNA, the CDR3 is TGCGCCAGCAGCCCCGGACAGGGAGCAGGCTATGGCTACACCTTC. Residues: CASSPGQGAGYGYTF.

The chain is built from TRBV11-2 and TRBJ2-3; 10 bases line up with TRBD2. The germline V gene encodes CDR1 SGHAT and CDR2 FQNNGV. The CDR3 has 17 amino acids. V lost 2 bases to trimming and J lost 3 bases; unmatched junction nucleotides: 8. CDR3 region: CASSLNGLAGVTDTQYF. The DNA for the CDR3 is TGTGCCAGCAGCTTAAATGGGCTAGCGGGAGTAACAGATACGCAGTATTTT.

This clonotype was seen only a few times. V is TRBV12-3 or TRBV12-4 and J is TRBJ1-2; tentative D call: TRBD1 (6 bases). CDR3 length: 14 residues. V lost 7 bases and J 0 bases, leaving 12 bases between the germline ends. In DNA form, the CDR3 reads TGTGCCAGCACCTGGGGGGCAGCTAACTATGGCTACACCTTC. It encodes CASTWGAANYGYTF.

There are a few counts of this clonotype. The chain is built from TRBV7-2 and TRBJ2-7; weak D call: TRBD2 (6 bases). V lost 3 bases and J 3 bases, leaving 18 bases between the germline ends. This CDR3 contains 16 residues. Looked up from germline, CDR1 is SGHTA and CDR2 is FQGNSA. CDR3 sequence reads: CASSLSGEALGYEQYF. The DNA of the CDR3 is TGTGCCAGCAGCTTGTCGGGAGAGGCGTTGGGCTACGAGCAGTACTTC.

The sample holds a few counts of this clonotype. This sequence joins TRBV5-4 and TRBJ2-3; 11 nucleotides align to TRBD2. The CDR3 loop spans 16 amino acids. The junction had 11 bases not matched to a gene; V was cut back by 4 bases and J by 7 bases. Germline V gene lookup returns CDR1 SGHNT and CDR2 YYREEE (reference sequence). CDR3: CASSPAVAGGLNTQYF. Written as DNA, the CDR3 is TGTGCCAGCAGCCCTGCGGTAGCGGGAGGGCTGAATACGCAGTATTTT.

The chain couples TRBV7-3 to TRBJ2-1; 9 nucleotides align to TRBD2. The ends lost 3 bases at V and 4 bases at J; junction bases unmatched: 4. The germline V gene has CDR1 SGHTA and CDR2 FQGTGA. The CDR3 totals 15 residues. CDR3 sequence (DNA): TGTGCCAGCAGCTTTACTAGCGGGCCTTACAATGAGCAGTTCTTC. It is translated as CASSFTSGPYNEQFF.

Many counts were recorded for this clonotype. This chain connects TRBV23-1 to TRBJ2-7, with 8 bases identical to TRBD1. TRBV23-1 is treated as an ORF (open reading frame) with a function not yet certain. The CDR3 is 15 amino acids. V lost 3 bases and J lost 2; bases outside the gene matches: 6. Here the CDR3 reads CASSHPDRATYEQYF. The DNA for the CDR3 is TGCGCCAGCAGTCATCCGGACAGGGCCACCTACGAGCAGTACTTC.

This clonotype was detected ten times or more. This chain links TRBV20-1 with TRBJ2-3, with a weak D call TRBD2 (6 bases). Germline lookup yields CDR1 DFQATT and CDR2 SNEGSKA (reference sequence). The CDR3 is 14 residues long. V gave up 6 bases and J gave up 1 base, with 14 bases separating them. The CDR3 region is CSAPGRGGTDTQYF. CDR3 nucleotides: TGCAGTGCCCCAGGGCGGGGAGGCACAGATACGCAGTATTTT.

This clonotype was detected ten times or more. The chain combines TRBV3-1 with TRBJ1-4; D is unclear. V lost 4 bases and J lost 8, with 26 bases in between. This CDR3 is built from 18 residues. The germline V gene encodes CDR1 LGHDT and CDR2 YNNKEL (reference sequence). The DNA of the CDR3 is TGTGCCAGCAGCCCCCCGTTGGTGGAAGGGCGGGCGAGGGAAAAACTGTTTTTT. Translated, it gives CASSPPLVEGRAREKLFF.

This clonotype was seen more than once but under ten times. The chain links TRBV29-1 to TRBJ2-3, with TRBD2 matching over 7 bases. The V segment lost 4 bases and the J segment 0 bases; nucleotides outside the gene matches: 7. From germline, CDR1 is SQVTM and CDR2 ANQGSEA. This CDR3 is 15 amino acids long. DNA of the CDR3: TGCAGCGTTGTATCTGCGGGGGACAGCACAGATACGCAGTATTTT. Its translation is CSVVSAGDSTDTQYF.

The J gene is TRBJ2-1, the V gene TRBV2; a weak D match, TRBD1 (6 bases). Trimming took off 7 bases at V and 3 bases at J, with 13 bases between the two ends. This CDR3 spans 14 amino acids. Germline V CDR1 and CDR2: SNHLY, FYNNEI. Here the CDR3 reads CASTSGVVYNEQFF. CDR3 sequence (DNA): TGTGCCAGCACGTCAGGGGTGGTCTACAATGAGCAGTTCTTC.

This clonotype appeared many times. The CDR3 nucleotides read TGTGCCAGCAGTAGAACCGGGACAGGGGCCGGGGAGCTGTTTTTT. Translated: CASSRTGTGAGELFF. J is TRBJ2-2 and V is TRBV6-5, with 10 positions matching TRBD1. This CDR3 has 15 amino acids. CDR1 is MNHEY, CDR2 SVGAGI, per germline. V was clipped by 5 bases and J by 6 bases; unmatched bases: 6.

This clonotype was counted ten times or more. The chain links TRBV12-3 or TRBV12-4 to TRBJ2-7, with a weak D call TRBD2 (6 bases). V lost 2 bases and J lost 4, with 12 bases in between. This CDR3 comprises 14 residues. The CDR3 nucleotides are TGTGCCAGCAGTTTATCGGGGGAAGGGTACGAGCAGTACTTC. Amino acid sequence: CASSLSGEGYEQYF.

This clonotype showed up just a few times. CDR3 protein: CASSPSPDTEAFF. The DNA of the CDR3 is TGTGCCAGCAGCCCGAGCCCGGACACTGAAGCTTTCTTT. The chain uses TRBV11-2 and TRBJ1-1; D ambiguous. Looked up from germline, CDR1 is SGHAT and CDR2 is FQNNGV. V was trimmed by 5 bases and J by 3 bases, leaving 10 bases between them. This CDR3 has 13 residues.

This clonotype came up a few times. The CDR3 sequence is CASRTQTGYGWYEQYF. The CDR3 coding sequence is TGTGCCAGCAGGACCCAAACAGGGTATGGGTGGTACGAGCAGTACTTC. V usage is TRBV27 and J usage is TRBJ2-7, with D perhaps TRBD1 (6 bases). Trimming took 6 bases from V and 4 from J, leaving 22 bases between them. CDR1 is MNHEY and CDR2 is SMNVEV in the germline V gene (reference sequence). The CDR3 has 16 residues.

V usage is TRBV5-1 and J usage is TRBJ2-3; D perhaps matches TRBD2 (5 bases). The CDR3 consists of 13 residues. Trimming cost V 4 bases and J 5 bases, with 11 bases left between them. Germline V gene lookup returns CDR1 SGHRS and CDR2 YFSETQ. The CDR3 loop reads CASSPSGEDTQYF. The CDR3 DNA reads TGCGCCAGCAGCCCCTCCGGGGAAGATACGCAGTATTTT.

This clonotype has more than one count but fewer than ten. The chain recombines TRBV14 with TRBJ2-2; D uncertain. The CDR3 sequence is 14 residues long. V lost 6 bases and J lost 1, with 9 bases in between. Germline values: CDR1 SGHDN, CDR2 FVKESK. CDR3 DNA: TGTGCCAGCAGGGAACACCTGAACACCGGGGAGCTGTTTTTT. Translating it yields CASREHLNTGELFF.